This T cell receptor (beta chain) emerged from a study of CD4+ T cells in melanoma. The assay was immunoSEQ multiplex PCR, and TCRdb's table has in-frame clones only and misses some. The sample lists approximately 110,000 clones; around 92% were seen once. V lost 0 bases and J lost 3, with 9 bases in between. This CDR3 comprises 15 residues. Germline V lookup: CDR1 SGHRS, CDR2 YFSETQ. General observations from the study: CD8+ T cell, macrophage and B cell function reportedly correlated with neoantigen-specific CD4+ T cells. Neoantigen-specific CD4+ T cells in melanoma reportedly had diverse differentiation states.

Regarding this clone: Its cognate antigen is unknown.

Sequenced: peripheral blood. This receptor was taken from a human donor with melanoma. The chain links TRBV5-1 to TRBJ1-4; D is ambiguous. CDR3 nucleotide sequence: TGCGCCAGCAGCTTGGGAGCTACAGCTAATGAAAAACTGTTTTTT. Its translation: CASSLGATANEKLFF.